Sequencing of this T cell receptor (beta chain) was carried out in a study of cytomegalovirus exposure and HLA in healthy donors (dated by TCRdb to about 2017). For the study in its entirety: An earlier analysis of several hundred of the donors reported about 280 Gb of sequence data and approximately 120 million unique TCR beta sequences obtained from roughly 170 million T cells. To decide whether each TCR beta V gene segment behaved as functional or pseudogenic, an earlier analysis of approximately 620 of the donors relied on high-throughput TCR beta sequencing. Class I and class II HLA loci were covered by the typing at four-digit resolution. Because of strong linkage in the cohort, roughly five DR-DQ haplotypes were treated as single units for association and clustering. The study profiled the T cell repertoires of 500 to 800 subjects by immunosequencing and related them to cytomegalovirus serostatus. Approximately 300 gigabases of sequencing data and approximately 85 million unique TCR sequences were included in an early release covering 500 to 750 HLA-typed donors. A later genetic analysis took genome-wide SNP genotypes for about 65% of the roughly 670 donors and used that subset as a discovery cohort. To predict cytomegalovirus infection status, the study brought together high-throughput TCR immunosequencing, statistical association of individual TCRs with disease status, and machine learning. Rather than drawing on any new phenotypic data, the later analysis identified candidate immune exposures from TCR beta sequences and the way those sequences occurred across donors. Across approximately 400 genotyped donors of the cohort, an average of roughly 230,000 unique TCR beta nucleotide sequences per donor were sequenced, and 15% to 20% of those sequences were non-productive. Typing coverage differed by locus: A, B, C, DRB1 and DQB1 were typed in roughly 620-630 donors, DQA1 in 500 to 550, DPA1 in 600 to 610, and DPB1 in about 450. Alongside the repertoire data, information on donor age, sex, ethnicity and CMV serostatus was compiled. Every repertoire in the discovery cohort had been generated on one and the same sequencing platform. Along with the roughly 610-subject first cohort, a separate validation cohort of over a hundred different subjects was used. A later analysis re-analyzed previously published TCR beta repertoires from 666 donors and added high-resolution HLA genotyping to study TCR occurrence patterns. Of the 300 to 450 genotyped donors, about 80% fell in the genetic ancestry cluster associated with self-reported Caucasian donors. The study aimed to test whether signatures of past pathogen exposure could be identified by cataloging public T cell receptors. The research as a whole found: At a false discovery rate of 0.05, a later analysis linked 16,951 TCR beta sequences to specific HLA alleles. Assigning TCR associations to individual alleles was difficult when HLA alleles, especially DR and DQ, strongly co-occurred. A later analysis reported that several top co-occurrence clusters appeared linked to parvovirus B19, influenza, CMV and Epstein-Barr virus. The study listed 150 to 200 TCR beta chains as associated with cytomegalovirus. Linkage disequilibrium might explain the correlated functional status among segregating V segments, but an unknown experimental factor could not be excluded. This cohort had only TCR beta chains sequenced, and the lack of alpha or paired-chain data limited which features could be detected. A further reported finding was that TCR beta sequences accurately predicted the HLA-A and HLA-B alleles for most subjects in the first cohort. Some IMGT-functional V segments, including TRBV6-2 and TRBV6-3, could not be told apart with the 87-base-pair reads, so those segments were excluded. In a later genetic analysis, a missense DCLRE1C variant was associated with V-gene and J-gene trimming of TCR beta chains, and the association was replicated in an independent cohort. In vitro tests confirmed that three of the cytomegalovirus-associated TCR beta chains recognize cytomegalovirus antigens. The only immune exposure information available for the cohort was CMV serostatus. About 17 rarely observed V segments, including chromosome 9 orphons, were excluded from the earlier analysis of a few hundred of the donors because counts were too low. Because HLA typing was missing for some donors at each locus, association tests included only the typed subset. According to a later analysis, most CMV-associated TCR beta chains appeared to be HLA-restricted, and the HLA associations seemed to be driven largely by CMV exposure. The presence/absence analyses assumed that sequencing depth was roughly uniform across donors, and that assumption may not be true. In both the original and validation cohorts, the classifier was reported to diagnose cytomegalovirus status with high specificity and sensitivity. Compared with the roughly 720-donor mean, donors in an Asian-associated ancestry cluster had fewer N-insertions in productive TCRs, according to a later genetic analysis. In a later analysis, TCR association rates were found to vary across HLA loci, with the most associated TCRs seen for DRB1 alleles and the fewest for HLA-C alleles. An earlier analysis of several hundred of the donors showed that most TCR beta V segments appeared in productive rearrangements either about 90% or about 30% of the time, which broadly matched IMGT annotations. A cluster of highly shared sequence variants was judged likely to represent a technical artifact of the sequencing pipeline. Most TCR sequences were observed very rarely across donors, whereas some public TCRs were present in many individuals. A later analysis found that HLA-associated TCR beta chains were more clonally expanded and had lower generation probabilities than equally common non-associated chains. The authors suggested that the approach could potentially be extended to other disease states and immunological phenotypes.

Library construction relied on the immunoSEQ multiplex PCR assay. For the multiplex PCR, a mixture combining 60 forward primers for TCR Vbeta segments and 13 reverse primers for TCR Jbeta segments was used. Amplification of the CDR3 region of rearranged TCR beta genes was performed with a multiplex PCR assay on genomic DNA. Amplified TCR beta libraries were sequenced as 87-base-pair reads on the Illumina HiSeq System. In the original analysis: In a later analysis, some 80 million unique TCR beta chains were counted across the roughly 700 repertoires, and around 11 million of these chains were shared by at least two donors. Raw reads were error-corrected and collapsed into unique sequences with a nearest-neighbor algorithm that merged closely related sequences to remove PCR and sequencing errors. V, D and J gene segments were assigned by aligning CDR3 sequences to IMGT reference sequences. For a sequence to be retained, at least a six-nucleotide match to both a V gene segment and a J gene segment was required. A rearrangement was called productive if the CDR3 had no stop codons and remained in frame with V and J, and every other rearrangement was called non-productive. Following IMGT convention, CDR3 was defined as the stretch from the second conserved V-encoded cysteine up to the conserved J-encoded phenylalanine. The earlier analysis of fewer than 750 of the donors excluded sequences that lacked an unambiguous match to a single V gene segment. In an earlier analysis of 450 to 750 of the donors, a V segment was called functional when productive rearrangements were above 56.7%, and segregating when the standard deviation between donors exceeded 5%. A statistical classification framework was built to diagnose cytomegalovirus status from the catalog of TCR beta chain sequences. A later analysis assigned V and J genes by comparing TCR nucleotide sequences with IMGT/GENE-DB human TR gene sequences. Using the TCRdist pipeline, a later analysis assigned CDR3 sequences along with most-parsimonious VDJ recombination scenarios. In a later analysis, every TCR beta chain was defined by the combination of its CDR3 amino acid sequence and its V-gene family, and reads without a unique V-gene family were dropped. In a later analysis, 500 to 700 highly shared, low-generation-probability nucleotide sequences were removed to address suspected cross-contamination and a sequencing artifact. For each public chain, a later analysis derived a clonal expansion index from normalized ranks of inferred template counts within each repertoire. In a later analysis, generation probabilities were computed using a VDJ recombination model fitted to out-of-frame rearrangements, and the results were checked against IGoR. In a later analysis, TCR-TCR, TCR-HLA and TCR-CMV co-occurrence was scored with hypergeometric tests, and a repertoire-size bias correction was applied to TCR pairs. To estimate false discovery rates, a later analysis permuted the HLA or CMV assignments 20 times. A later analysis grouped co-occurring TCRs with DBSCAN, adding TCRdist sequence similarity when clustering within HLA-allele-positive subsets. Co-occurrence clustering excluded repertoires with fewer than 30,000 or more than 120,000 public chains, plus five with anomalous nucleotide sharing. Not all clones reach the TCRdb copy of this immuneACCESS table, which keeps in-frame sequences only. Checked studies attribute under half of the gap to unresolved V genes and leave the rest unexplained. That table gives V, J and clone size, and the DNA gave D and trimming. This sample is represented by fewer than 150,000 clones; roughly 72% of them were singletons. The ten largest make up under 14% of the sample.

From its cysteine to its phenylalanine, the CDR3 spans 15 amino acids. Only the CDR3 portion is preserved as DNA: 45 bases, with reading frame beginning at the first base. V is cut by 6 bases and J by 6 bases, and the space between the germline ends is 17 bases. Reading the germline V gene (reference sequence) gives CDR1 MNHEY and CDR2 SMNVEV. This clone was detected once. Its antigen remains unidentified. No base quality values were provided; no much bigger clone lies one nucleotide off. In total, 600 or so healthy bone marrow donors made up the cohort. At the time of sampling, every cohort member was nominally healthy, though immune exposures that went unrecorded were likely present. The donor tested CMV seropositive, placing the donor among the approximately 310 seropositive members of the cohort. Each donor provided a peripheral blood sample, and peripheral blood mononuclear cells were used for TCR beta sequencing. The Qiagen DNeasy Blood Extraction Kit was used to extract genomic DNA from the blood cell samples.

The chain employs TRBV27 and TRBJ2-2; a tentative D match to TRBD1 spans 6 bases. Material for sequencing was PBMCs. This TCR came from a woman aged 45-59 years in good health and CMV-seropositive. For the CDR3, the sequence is CASRPGLRGSGELFF. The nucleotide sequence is TGTGCCAGCAGACCAGGACTCAGGGGTTCCGGGGAGCTGTTTTTT.